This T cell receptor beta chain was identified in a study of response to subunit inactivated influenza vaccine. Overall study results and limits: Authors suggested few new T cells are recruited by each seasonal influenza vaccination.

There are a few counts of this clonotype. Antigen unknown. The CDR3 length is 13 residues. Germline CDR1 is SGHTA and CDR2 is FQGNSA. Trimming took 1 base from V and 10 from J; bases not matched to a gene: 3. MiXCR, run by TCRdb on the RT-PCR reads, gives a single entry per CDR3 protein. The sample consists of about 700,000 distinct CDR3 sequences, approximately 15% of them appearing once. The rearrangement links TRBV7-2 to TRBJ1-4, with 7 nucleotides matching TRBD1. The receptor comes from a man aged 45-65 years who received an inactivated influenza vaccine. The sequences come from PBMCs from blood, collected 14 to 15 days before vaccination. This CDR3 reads CASSLDQGGKLFF. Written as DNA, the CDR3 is TGTGCCAGCAGCTTAGACCAGGGGGGAAAACTGTTTTTT.